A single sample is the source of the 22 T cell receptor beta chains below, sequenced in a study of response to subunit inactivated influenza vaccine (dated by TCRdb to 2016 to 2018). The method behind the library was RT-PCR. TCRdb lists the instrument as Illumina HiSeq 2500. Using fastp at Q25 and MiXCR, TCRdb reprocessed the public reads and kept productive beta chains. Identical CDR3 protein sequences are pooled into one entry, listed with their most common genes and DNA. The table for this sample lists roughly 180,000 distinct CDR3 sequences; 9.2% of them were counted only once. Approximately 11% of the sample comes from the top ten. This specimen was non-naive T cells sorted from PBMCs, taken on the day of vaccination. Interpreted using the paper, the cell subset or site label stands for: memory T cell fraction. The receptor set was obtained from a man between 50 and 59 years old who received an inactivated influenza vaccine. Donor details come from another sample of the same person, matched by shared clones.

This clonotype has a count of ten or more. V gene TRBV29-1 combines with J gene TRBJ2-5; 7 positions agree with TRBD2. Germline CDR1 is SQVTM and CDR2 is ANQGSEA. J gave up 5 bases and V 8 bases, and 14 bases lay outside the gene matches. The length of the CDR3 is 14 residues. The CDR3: CSIRQGWRGETQYF. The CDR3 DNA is TGCAGCATACGACAAGGATGGCGGGGGGAGACCCAGTACTTC.

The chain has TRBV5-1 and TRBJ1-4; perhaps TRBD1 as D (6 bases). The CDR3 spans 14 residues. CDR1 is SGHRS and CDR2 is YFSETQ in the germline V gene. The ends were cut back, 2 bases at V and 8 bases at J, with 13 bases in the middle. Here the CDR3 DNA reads TGCGCCAGCAGCTTAGAGGGGGGGAACGAAAAACTGTTTTTT. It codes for CASSLEGGNEKLFF.

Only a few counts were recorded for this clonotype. CDR3 sequence reads: CASSLNEVRNQPQHF. The CDR3 nucleotides read TGTGCCAGCAGTTTAAACGAGGTGCGGAATCAGCCCCAGCATTTT. The rearrangement joins TRBV28 to TRBJ1-5; the D is unclear. The CDR3 is made up of 15 amino acids. CDR1 is MDHEN, CDR2 SYDVKM, per germline. Trimming pared 2 bases from V and 4 bases from J, leaving 12 bases between.

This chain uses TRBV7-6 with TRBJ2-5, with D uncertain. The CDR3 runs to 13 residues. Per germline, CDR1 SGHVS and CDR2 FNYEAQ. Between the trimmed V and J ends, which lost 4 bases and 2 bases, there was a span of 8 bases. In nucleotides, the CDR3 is TGTGCCAGCAGCTCCGCGGCTCAAGAGACCCAGTACTTC. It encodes CASSSAAQETQYF.

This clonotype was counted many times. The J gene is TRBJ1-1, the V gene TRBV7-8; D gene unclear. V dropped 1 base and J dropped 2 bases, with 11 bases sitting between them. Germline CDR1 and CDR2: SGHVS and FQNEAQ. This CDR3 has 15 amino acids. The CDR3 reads CASSLVRTENTEAFF. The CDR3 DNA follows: TGTGCCAGCAGCTTAGTAAGAACAGAAAACACTGAAGCTTTCTTT.

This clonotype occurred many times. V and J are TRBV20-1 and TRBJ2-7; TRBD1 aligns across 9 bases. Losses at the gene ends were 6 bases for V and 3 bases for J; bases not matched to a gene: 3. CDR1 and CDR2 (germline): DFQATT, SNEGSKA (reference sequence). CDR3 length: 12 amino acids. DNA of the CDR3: TGCAGTGCCAGACAGGGGGGCTACGAGCAGTACTTC. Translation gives CSARQGGYEQYF.

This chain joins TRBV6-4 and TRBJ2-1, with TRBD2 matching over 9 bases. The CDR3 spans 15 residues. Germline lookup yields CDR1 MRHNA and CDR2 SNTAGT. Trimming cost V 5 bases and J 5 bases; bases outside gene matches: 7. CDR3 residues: CASSSIAGENNEQFF. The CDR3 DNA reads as TGTGCCAGCAGTTCAATAGCGGGGGAAAACAATGAGCAGTTCTTC.

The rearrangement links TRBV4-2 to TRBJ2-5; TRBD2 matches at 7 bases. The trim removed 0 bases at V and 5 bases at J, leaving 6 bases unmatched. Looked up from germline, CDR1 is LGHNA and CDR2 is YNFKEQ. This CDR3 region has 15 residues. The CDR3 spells CASSQEGARGETQYF. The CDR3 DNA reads TGTGCCAGCAGCCAAGAAGGGGCGCGGGGGGAGACCCAGTACTTC.

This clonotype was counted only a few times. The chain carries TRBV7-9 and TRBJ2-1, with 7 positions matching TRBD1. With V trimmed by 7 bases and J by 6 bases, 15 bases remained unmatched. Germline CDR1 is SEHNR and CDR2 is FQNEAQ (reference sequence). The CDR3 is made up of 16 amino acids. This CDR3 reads CASTAQQGILLNEQFF. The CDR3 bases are TGTGCCAGCACGGCTCAACAGGGGATTCTTCTCAATGAGCAGTTCTTC.

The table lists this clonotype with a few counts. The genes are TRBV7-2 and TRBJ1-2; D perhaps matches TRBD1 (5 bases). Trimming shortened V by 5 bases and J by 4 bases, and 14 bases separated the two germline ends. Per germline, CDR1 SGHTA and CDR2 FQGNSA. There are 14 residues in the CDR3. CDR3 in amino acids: CASSVPQVSYGYTF. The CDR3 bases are TGTGCCAGCAGCGTCCCACAGGTATCCTATGGCTACACCTTC.

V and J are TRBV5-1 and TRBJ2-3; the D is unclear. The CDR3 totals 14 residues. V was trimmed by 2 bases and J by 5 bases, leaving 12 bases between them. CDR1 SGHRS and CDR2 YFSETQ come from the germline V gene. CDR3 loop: CASSFSPSGDTQYF. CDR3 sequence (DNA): TGCGCCAGCAGCTTCTCCCCATCCGGAGATACGCAGTATTTT.

CDR3: CASSLAGTFKPNTEAFF. The CDR3 nucleotides read TGTGCCAGCAGCTTAGCGGGGACCTTTAAACCGAACACTGAAGCTTTCTTT. The genes are TRBV7-9 and TRBJ1-1; tentatively, D is TRBD1 (5 bases). The CDR3 is 17 amino acids. V lost 0 bases and J 1 base, leaving 15 bases between the germline ends. Germline values: CDR1 SEHNR, CDR2 FQNEAQ (reference sequence).

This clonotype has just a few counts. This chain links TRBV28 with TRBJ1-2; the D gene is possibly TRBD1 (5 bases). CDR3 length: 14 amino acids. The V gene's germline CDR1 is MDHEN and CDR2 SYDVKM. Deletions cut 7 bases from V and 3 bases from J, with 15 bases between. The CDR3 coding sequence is TGTGCCAGCACCCCCCTGGGGGGGGACTATGGCTACACCTTC. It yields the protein CASTPLGGDYGYTF.

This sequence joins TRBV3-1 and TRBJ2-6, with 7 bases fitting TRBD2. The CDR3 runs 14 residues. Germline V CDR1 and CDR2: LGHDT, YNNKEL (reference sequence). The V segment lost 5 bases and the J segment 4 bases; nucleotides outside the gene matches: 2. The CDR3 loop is CASSDGGGANVLTF. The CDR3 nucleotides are TGTGCCAGCAGCGACGGGGGGGGGGCCAACGTCCTGACTTTC.

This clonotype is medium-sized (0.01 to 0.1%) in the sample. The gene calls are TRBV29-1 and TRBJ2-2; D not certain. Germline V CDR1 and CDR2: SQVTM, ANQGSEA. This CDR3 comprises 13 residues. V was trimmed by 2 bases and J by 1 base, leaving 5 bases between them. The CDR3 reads CSVERQNTGELFF. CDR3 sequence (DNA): TGCAGCGTTGAAAGGCAGAACACCGGGGAGCTGTTTTTT.

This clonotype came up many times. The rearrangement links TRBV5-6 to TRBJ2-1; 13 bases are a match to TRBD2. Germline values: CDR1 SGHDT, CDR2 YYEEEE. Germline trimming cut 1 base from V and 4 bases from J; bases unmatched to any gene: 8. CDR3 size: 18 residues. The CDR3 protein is CASSLSVLAGGLYNEQFF. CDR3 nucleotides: TGTGCCAGCAGCTTGTCTGTACTAGCGGGAGGGCTGTACAATGAGCAGTTCTTC.

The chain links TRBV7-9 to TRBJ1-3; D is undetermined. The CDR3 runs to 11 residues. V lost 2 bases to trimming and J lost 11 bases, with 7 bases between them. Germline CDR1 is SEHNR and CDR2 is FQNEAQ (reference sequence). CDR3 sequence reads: CASSLNGPIYF. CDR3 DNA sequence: TGTGCCAGCAGCTTAAACGGTCCCATATATTTT.

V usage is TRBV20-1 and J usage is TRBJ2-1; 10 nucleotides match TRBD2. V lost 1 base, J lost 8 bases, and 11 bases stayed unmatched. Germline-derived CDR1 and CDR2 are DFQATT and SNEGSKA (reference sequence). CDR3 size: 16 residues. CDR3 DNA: TGCAGTGCTAGAGGGGGCCCTAGCGGGAGCGTCTATGAGCAGTTCTTC. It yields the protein CSARGGPSGSVYEQFF.

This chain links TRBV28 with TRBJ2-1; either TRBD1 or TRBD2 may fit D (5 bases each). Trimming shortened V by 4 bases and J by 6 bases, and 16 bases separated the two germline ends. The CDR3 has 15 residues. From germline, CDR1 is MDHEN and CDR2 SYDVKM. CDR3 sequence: CASSSSGRGANEQFF. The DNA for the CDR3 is TGTGCCAGCAGTTCCTCCGGTCGAGGGGCCAATGAGCAGTTCTTC.

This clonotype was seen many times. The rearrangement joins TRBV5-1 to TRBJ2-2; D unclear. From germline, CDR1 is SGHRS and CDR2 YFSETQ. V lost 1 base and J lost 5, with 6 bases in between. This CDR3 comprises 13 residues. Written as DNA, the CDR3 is TGCGCCAGCAGCTTGTATGCGACCGGGGAGCTGTTTTTT. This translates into CASSLYATGELFF.

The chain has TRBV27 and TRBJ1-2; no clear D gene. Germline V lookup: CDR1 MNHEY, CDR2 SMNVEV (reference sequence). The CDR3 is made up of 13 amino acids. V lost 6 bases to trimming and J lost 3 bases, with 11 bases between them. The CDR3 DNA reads TGTGCCAGCAGGAAGGACGCGTACTATGGCTACACCTTC. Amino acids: CASRKDAYYGYTF.

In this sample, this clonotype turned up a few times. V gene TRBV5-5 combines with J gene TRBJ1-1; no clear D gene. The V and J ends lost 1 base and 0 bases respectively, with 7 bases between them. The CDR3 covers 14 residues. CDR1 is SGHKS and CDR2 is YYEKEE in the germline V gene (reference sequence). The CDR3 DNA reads TGTGCCAGCAGCTTGTGGAGGGTGAACACTGAAGCTTTCTTT. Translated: CASSLWRVNTEAFF.